This TCR beta chain was documented in a study of blood T cell repertoires in COVID-19. Overall study: Spain, Italy and the United States supplied samples that represented acute and convalescent COVID-19. T cells, B-cell-depleted T cells, or PBMCs provided the cDNA or gDNA that served as material.

Germline V gene sequence: CDR1 MNHEY, CDR2 SMNVEV (reference sequence). V lost 7 bases, J lost 2 bases, and 12 bases lay in between. There are 14 residues in the CDR3. In the original workflow: Researchers report that nucleated cell counts were estimated from reference gene primer amplification. The data were produced by immunoSEQ multiplex PCR, yet TCRdb's version contains in-frame clones alone and is incomplete. V and J calls and clone size are copied from that table; D and trimming were computed from the DNA. The sample yields about 130,000 clones, approximately 89% seen once. The source of this sequence is a man aged 45 to 65 with acute or convalescent COVID-19. The rearrangement uses TRBV27 and TRBJ2-1; no clear D gene. Specimen: peripheral blood. The CDR3 region has the DNA TGTGCCAGCACCTCGAGACTCACCTACAATGAGCAGTTCTTC. Protein sequence: CASTSRLTYNEQFF.